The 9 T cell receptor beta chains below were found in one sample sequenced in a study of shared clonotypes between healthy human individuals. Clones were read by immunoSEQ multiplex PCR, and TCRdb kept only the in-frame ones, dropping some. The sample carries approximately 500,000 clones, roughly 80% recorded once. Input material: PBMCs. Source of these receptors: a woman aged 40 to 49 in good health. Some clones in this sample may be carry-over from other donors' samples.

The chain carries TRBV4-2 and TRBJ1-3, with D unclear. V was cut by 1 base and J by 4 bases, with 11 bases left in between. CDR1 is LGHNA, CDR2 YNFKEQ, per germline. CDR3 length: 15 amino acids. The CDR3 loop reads CASSQVDTSGNTIYF. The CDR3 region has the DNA TGTGCCAGCAGCCAAGTCGATACTTCAGGAAACACCATATATTTT.

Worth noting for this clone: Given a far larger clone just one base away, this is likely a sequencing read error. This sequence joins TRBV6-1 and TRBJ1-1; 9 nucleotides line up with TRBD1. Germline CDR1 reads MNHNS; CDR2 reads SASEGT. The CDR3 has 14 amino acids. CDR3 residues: CVSRGQGSNTEAFF. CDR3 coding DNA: TGTGTCAGCAGGGGACAGGGATCGAACACTGAAGCTTTCTTT.

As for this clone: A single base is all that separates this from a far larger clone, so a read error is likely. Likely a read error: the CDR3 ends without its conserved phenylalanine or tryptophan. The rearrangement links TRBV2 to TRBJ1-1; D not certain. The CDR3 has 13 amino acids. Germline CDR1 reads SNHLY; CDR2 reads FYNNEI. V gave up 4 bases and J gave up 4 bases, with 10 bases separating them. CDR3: CASSGGDSTEAFS. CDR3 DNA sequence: TGTGCCAGCAGTGGGGGTGACTCCACTGAAGCTTTCTCT.

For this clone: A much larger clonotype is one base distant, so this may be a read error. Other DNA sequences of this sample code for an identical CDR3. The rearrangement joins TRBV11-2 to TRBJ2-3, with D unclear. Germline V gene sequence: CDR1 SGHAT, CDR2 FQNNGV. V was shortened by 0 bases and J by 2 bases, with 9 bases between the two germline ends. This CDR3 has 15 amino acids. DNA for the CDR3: TGTGCCAGCAGCTTAGAAGGTACTCACACAGATACGCAGTATTTT. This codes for CASSLEGTHTDTQYF.

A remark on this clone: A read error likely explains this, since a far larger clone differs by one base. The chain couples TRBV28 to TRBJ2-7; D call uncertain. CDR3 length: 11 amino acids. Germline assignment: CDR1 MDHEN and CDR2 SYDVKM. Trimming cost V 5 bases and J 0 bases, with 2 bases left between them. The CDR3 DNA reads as TGTGCCAGCAGTAACTCCTACGAGCAGTACTTC. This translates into CASSNSYEQYF. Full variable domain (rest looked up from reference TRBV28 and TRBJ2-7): DVKVTQSSRYLVKRTGEKVFLECVQDMDHENMFWYRQDPGLGLRLIYFSYDVKMKEKGDIPEGYSVSREKKERFSLILESASTNQTSMYLCASSNSYEQYFGPGTRLTVT.

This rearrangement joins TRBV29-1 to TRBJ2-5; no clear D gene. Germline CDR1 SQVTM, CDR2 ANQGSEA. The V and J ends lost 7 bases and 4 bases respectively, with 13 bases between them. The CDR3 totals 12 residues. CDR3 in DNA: TGCAGCGCGAGAACTGGTGGAGAGACCCAGTACTTC. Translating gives CSARTGGETQYF.

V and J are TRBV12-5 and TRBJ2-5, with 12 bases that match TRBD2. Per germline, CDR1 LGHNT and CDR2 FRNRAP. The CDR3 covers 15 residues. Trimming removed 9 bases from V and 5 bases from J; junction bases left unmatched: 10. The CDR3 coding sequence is TGTGCTAGATCTAGCGGGAGGGGGTATCGGGAGACCCAGTACTTC. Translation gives CARSSGRGYRETQYF. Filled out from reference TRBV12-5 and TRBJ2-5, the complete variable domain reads DARVTQTPRHKVTEMGQEVTMRCQPILGHNTVFWYRQTMMQGLELLAYFRNRAPLDDSGMPKDRFSAEMPDATLATLKIQPSEPRDSAVYFCARSSGRGYRETQYFGPGTRLLVL.

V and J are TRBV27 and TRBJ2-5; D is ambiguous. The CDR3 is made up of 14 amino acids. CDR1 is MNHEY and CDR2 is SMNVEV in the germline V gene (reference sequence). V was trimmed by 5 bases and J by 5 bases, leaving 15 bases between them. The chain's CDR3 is CASSPTPTWETQYF. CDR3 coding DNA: TGTGCCAGCAGTCCAACACCGACTTGGGAGACCCAGTACTTC.

The chain's CDR3 is CSVASGGDTEAFF. In nucleotides, the CDR3 is TGCAGCGTTGCGTCCGGGGGAGACACTGAAGCTTTCTTT. The V and J genes are TRBV29-1 and TRBJ1-1, with D maybe TRBD1 (5 bases). Germline V gene data show CDR1 as SQVTM and CDR2 as ANQGSEA. V was shortened by 4 bases and J by 3 bases, with 12 bases between the two germline ends. The CDR3 extends over 13 amino acids.